These 21 T cell receptor beta chains came from one sample sequenced in a study of cytotoxic CD8 clonotypes in ibrutinib-treated CLL. Data came from immunoSEQ multiplex PCR; TCRdb stores just in-frame clones and leaves some out. The table has 300,000 or so clones, under 70% seen once. Sequenced here: PBMCs, sampled after 36 months of ibrutinib treatment. The receptors were sampled from a human donor with chronic lymphocytic leukemia.

The DNA for the CDR3 is TGTGCCAGCAGCCTAAATACCGGCTACGAGCAGTACTTC. This translates into CASSLNTGYEQYF. The chain couples TRBV6-5 to TRBJ2-7; D not certain. Germline CDR1 MNHEY, CDR2 SVGAGI. Trimming shortened V by 6 bases and J by 3 bases, and 12 bases separated the two germline ends. The CDR3 contains 13 residues.

CDR3 in DNA: TGCAGCGTCAGGTTGAACTATGGCTACACCTTC. It is translated as CSVRLNYGYTF. V and J are TRBV29-1 and TRBJ1-2; D is unclear. CDR1 is SQVTM, CDR2 ANQGSEA, per germline. This CDR3 has 11 amino acids. Trimming took off 6 bases at V and 2 bases at J, with 7 bases between the two ends.

The chain uses TRBV10-3 and TRBJ2-5; 7 bases match TRBD2. Germline V gene lookup returns CDR1 ENHRY and CDR2 SYGVKD. The CDR3 length is 19 residues. With V trimmed by 3 bases and J by 0 bases, 16 bases remained unmatched. CDR3: CAISDRRVAGDLYQETQYF. CDR3 DNA: TGTGCCATCAGTGATAGGAGGGTGGCGGGAGATCTGTACCAAGAGACCCAGTACTTC.

This rearrangement joins TRBV18 to TRBJ2-1, with D possibly TRBD1 on 5 matching bases. CDR3 length: 13 amino acids. In germline, CDR1 is KGHSH, CDR2 LQKENI. The V end was cut by 1 base, the J end by 9 bases, with 10 bases between. The CDR3 coding sequence is TGTGCCAGCTCACCACAGGGGAAGGGTGAGCAGTTCTTC. As protein: CASSPQGKGEQFF.

The J gene is TRBJ2-7, the V gene TRBV29-1; 14 bases match TRBD2. In germline, CDR1 is SQVTM, CDR2 ANQGSEA. The J segment lost 3 bases and the V segment lost 6 bases, leaving 4 bases of the junction unmatched. This CDR3 region has 14 residues. The CDR3 sequence is CSVSGTSGSYEQYF. The DNA of the CDR3 is TGCAGCGTCTCTGGGACTAGCGGGAGCTACGAGCAGTACTTC.

The CDR3 DNA reads TGCGCCAGCAGCCCGGGGCCTGGGGGCAATCAGCCCCAGCATTTT. The encoded protein is CASSPGPGGNQPQHF. The chain joins TRBV4-1 to TRBJ1-5; TRBD1 might be the D (5 bases). The germline V and J ends were trimmed by 4 bases and 2 bases, with 12 bases remaining between them. There are 15 residues in the CDR3. Per the germline V gene, CDR1 is MGHRA and CDR2 is YSYEKL.

CDR3 sequence: CASSPGQGSYGYTF. The CDR3 bases are TGTGCCAGCAGCCCGGGACAGGGATCCTATGGCTACACCTTC. This rearrangement joins TRBV13 to TRBJ1-2; 9 bases are shared with TRBD1. The CDR3 contains 14 residues. Trimming took 5 bases from V and 4 from J; bases not matched to a gene: 5. In germline, CDR1 is PRHDT, CDR2 FYEKMQ (reference sequence).

The chain joins TRBV6-5 to TRBJ2-1; 9 bases match TRBD2. With 5 bases clipped from V and 8 bases from J, the junction kept 10 bases outside the gene matches. The CDR3 is 15 residues long. The V gene's germline CDR1 is MNHEY and CDR2 SVGAGI. For the CDR3, the DNA is TGTGCCAGCAGTCGGGCCGGGACTAGCAGGGATGAGCAGTTCTTC. Amino acid sequence: CASSRAGTSRDEQFF.

The V gene is TRBV6-1, the J gene TRBJ1-1; 7 nucleotides align to TRBD1. Germline lookup yields CDR1 MNHNS and CDR2 SASEGT. CDR3 length: 14 residues. V shed 4 bases and J 4 bases; nucleotides not matched to a gene: 6. CDR3 loop: CASSGGQWLTEAFF. DNA of the CDR3: TGTGCCAGCAGTGGGGGACAGTGGCTCACTGAAGCTTTCTTT.

The chain joins TRBV12-5 to TRBJ2-7; 8 bases match TRBD1. J gave up 7 bases and V 7 bases, and 18 bases lay outside the gene matches. CDR3 length: 16 amino acids. Per germline, CDR1 LGHNT and CDR2 FRNRAP. The DNA for the CDR3 is TGTGCTAGTGCCCTGGGACAGGCCCCGGCCGATCGTGAGCAGTACTTC. It encodes CASALGQAPADREQYF.

This clone was recorded a few times. This CDR3 reads CASSWGAGELKTQYF. Here the CDR3 DNA reads TGTGCCAGCAGTTGGGGAGCGGGGGAGCTTAAGACCCAGTACTTC. The genes are TRBV27 and TRBJ2-5, with 8 bases lining up with TRBD2. The J segment lost 6 bases and the V segment lost 4 bases, leaving 10 bases of the junction unmatched. CDR3 size: 15 residues. CDR1 is MNHEY, CDR2 SMNVEV, per germline (reference sequence).

CDR3 amino acids: CASSSWLHEQYF. The DNA of the CDR3 is TGTGCCAGCAGTTCGTGGCTCCACGAGCAGTACTTC. V and J are TRBV28 and TRBJ2-7; D gene ambiguous. V was shortened by 4 bases and J by 5 bases, with 9 bases between the two germline ends. Looked up from germline, CDR1 is MDHEN and CDR2 is SYDVKM. The CDR3 has 12 amino acids. Variable domain in full (rest from reference TRBV28 and TRBJ2-7): DVKVTQSSRYLVKRTGEKVFLECVQDMDHENMFWYRQDPGLGLRLIYFSYDVKMKEKGDIPEGYSVSREKKERFSLILESASTNQTSMYLCASSSWLHEQYFGPGTRLTVT.

This chain uses TRBV29-1 with TRBJ2-2, with 13 positions matching TRBD2. This CDR3 comprises 14 residues. The J segment lost 5 bases and the V segment lost 6 bases, leaving 3 bases of the junction unmatched. Germline V gene lookup returns CDR1 SQVTM and CDR2 ANQGSEA. The CDR3 DNA reads TGCAGCGTAGTGACTAGCGGGAGGACCGGGGAGCTGTTTTTT. Translating gives CSVVTSGRTGELFF.

The chain is built from TRBV7-2 and TRBJ2-7; 8 bases are a match to TRBD2. The CDR3 runs 15 residues. V was clipped by 1 base and J by 4 bases; unmatched bases: 6. The germline V gene encodes CDR1 SGHTA and CDR2 FQGNSA. The CDR3 region is CASSLEVASGYEQYF. CDR3 nucleotides: TGTGCCAGCAGCTTAGAGGTGGCTAGCGGGTACGAGCAGTACTTC.

V is TRBV4-1 and J is TRBJ2-3; no definite D call. This CDR3 is built from 14 residues. Trimming stripped 3 bases from V and 1 base from J, with 8 bases between. CDR1 is MGHRA, CDR2 YSYEKL, per germline. The CDR3 DNA reads as TGCGCCAGCAGCCAGCAGCCGGGCACAGATACGCAGTATTTT. Its protein is CASSQQPGTDTQYF.

The rearrangement links TRBV6-6 to TRBJ1-5, with D possibly TRBD1 on 6 matching bases. The V and J ends lost 5 bases and 7 bases respectively, with 12 bases between them. The CDR3 totals 13 residues. From germline, CDR1 is MNHNY and CDR2 SVGAGI (reference sequence). CDR3 in amino acids: CASSIRGGQPQHF. CDR3 bases: TGTGCCAGCAGTATCAGGGGTGGGCAGCCCCAGCATTTT.

This clone has a handful of counts. The chain links TRBV7-9 to TRBJ1-2; a weak D match, TRBD1 (5 bases). CDR1 and CDR2 (germline): SEHNR, FQNEAQ (reference sequence). V lost 3 bases, J lost 4 bases, and 6 bases lay in between. The CDR3 is 12 residues long. The CDR3, as DNA: TGTGCCAGCAGCTTGGGGCGCTATGGCTACACCTTC. This sequence encodes CASSLGRYGYTF.

The chain links TRBV5-1 to TRBJ1-2; D call uncertain. The V gene's germline CDR1 is SGHRS and CDR2 YFSETQ. V dropped 7 bases and J dropped 4 bases, with 11 bases sitting between them. The CDR3 runs to 12 residues. This CDR3 reads CASSGQLYGYTF. The CDR3 DNA reads as TGCGCCAGCTCCGGGCAACTCTATGGCTACACCTTC.

The chain links TRBV9 to TRBJ2-1; D is perhaps TRBD2 (6 bases). The CDR3 is made up of 17 amino acids. Germline V gives CDR1 SGDLS, CDR2 YYNGEE. V was shortened by 0 bases and J by 6 bases, with 19 bases between the two germline ends. In DNA, the CDR3 is TGTGCCAGCAGCGTAGACCCCTCCACGGGAGTCCGCAATGAGCAGTTCTTC. It specifies CASSVDPSTGVRNEQFF.

The chain is built from TRBV5-5 and TRBJ1-2, with TRBD1 matching 8 bases. The trim removed 4 bases at V and 7 bases at J, leaving 12 bases unmatched. This CDR3 has 15 amino acids. Germline CDR1 is SGHKS and CDR2 is YYEKEE (reference sequence). CDR3 bases: TGTGCCAGCAGCAGCGAACAGGGGGTGTTGAGTGGCTACACCTTC. This encodes CASSSEQGVLSGYTF.

This clone has a handful of counts. This chain joins TRBV7-3 and TRBJ1-1; D may be TRBD1 (5 bases). Deletions cut 2 bases from V and 1 base from J, with 8 bases between. This CDR3 is 14 amino acids long. CDR1 and CDR2 from the germline V gene are SGHTA and FQGTGA. The CDR3: CASSLEGRNTEAFF. The CDR3 coding sequence is TGTGCCAGCAGCTTAGAGGGGAGGAACACTGAAGCTTTCTTT.